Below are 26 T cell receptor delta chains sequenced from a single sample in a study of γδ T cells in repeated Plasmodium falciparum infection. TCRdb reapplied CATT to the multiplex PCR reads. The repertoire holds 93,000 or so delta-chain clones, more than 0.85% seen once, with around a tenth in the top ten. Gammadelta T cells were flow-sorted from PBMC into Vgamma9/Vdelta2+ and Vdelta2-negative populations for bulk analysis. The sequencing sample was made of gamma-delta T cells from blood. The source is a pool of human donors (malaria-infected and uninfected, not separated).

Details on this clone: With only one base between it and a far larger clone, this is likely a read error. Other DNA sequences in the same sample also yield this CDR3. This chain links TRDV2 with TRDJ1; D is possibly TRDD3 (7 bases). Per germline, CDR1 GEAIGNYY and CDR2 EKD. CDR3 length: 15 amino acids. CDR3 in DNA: TGTGCCTGTGACCCTCTTCCTGGGGGGTCCGATAAGCTCATCTTT. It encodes CACDPLPGGSDKLIF.

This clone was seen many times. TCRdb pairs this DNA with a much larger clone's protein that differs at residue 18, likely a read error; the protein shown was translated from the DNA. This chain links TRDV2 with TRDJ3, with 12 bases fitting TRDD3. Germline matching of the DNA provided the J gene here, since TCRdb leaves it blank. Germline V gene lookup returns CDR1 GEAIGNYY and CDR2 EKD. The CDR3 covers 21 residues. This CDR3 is CACDTGGLLGDTGWDTRRMFF. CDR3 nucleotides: TGTGCCTGTGACACCGGGGGACTACTGGGGGATACTGGCTGGGACACCCGACGGATGTTTTTC.

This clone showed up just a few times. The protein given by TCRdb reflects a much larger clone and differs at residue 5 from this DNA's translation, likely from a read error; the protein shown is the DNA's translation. The CDR3 sequence is CALGLQPSTAVLRVFKTDKLIF. In DNA form, the CDR3 reads TGTGCTCTTGGGCTTCAACCGTCCACAGCGGTACTGAGGGTCTTTAAGACCGATAAACTCATCTTT. This chain joins TRDV1 and TRDJ1; D ambiguous. The J gene comes from matching the DNA to germline here; TCRdb lacks it. From germline, CDR1 is TSWWSYY and CDR2 QGS. This CDR3 has 22 residues. Trimming took off 5 bases at V and 2 bases at J, with 36 bases between the two ends.

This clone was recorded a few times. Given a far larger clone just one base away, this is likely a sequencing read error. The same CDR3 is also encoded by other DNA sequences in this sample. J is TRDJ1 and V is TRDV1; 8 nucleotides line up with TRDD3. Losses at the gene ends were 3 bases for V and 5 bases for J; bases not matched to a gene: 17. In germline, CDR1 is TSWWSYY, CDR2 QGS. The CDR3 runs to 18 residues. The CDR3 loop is CALGDFLPPGILADKLIF. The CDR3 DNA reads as TGTGCTCTTGGGGACTTCCTTCCCCCGGGGATACTGGCTGATAAACTCATCTTT.

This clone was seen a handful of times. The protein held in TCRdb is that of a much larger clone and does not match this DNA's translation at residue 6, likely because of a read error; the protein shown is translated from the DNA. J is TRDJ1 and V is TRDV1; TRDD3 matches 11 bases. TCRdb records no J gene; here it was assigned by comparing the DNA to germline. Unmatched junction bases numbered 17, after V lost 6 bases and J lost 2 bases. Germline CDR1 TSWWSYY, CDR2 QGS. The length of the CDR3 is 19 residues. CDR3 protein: CALGPPHRGYWGITDKLIF. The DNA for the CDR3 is TGTGCTCTTGGCCCTCCTCACCGGGGGTACTGGGGGATAACCGATAAACTCATCTTT.

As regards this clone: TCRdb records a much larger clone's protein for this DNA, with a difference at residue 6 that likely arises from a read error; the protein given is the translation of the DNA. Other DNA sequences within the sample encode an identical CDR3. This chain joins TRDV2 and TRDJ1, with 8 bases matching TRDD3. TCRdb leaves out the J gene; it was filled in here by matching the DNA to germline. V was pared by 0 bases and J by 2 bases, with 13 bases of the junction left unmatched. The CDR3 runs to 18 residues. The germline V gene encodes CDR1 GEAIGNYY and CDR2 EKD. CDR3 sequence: CACDTAALGARYTDKLIF. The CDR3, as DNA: TGTGCCTGTGACACCGCCGCACTGGGGGCCCGGTATACCGATAAACTCATCTTT.

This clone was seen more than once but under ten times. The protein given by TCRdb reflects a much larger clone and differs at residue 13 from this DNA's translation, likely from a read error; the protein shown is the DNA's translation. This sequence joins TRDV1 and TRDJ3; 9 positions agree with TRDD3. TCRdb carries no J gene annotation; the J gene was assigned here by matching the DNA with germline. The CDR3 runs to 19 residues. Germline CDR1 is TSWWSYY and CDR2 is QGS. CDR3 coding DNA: TGTGCTCTTGGGGACTACAGCTGGGGGATTCGCTGGGGCACCCGACAGATGTTTTTC. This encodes CALGDYSWGIRWGTRQMFF.

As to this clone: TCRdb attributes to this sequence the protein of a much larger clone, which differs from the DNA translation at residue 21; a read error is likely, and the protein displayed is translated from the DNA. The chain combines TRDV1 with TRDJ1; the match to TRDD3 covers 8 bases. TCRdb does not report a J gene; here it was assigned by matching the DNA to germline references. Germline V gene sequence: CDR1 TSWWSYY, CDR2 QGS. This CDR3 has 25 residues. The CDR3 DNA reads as TGTGCTCTTGGGGAACTGTTGACAGCCCTACCCGGTGTACTGGGGGTCACACTGTACACCAATAAACTCATCTTT. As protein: CALGELLTALPGVLGVTLYTNKLIF.

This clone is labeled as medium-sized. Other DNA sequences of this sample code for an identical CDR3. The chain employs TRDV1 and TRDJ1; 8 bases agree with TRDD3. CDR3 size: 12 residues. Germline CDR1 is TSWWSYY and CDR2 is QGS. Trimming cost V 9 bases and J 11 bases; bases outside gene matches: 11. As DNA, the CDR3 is TGTGCTCTCTTTGAGCTTACTGGGGGTCTCATCTTT. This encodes CALFELTGGLIF.

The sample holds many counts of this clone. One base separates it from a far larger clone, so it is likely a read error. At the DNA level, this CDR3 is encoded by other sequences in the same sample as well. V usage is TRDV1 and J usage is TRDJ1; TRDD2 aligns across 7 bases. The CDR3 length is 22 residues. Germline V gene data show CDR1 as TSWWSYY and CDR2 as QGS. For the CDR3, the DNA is TGTGCTCTTGGGGAAACCTTTGATTCCGTTCCTACAGGTGGGGACCACGAGGATAAGCTCATCTTT. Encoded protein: CALGETFDSVPTGGDHEDKLIF.

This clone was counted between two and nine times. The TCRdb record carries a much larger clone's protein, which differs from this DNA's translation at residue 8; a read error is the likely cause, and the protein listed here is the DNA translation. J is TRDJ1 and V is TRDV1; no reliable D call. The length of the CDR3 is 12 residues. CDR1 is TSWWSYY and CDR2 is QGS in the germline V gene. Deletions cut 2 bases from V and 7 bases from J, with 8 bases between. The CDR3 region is CALGESRCKLIF. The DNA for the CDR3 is TGTGCTCTTGGGGAATCCAGGTGTAAACTCATCTTT.

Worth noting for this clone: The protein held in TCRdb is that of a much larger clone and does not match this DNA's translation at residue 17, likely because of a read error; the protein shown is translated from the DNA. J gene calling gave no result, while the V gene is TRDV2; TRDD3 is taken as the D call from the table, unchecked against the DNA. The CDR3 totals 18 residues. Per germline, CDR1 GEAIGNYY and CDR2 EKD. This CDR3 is CACDSLGGLDPYTDKLTF. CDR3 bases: TGTGCCTGTGACAGTCTGGGGGGCCTCGACCCTTACACCGATAAACTCACCTTT.

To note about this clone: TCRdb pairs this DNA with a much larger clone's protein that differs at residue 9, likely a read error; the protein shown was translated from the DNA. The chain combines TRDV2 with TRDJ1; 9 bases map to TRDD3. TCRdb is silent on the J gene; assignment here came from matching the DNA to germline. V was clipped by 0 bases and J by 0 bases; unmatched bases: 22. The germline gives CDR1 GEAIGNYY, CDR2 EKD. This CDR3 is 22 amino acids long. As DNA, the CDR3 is TGTGCCTGTGACACCGTTAAAGGAGCTAGTACCGGGGGATACCCCGACACCGATAAACTCATCTTT. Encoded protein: CACDTVKGASTGGYPDTDKLIF.

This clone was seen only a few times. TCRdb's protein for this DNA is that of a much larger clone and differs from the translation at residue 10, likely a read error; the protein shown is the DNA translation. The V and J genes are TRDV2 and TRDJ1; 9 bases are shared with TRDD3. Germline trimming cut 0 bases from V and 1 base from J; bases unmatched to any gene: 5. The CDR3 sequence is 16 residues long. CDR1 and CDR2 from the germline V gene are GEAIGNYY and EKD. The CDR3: CACDTVTGGLTDKLIF. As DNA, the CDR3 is TGTGCCTGTGACACCGTTACTGGGGGACTCACCGATAAACTCATCTTT.

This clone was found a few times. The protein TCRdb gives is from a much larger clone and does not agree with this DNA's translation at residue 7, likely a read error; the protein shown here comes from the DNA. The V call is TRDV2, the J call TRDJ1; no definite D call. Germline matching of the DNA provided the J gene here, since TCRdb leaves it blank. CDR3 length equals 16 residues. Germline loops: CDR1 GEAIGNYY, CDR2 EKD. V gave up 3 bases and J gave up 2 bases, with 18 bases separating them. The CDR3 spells CACDSRDPRRTDKLIF. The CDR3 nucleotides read TGTGCCTGTGACTCGCGTGACCCTAGGAGAACCGATAAACTCATCTTT.

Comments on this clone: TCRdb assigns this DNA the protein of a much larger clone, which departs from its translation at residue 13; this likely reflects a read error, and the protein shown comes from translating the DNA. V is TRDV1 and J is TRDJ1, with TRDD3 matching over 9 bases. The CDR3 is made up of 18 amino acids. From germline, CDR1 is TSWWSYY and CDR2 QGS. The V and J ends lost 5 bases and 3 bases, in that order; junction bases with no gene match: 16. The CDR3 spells CALGFYESGGLYADKLIF. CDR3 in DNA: TGTGCTCTTGGGTTCTACGAATCTGGGGGATTGTACGCCGATAAACTCATCTTT.

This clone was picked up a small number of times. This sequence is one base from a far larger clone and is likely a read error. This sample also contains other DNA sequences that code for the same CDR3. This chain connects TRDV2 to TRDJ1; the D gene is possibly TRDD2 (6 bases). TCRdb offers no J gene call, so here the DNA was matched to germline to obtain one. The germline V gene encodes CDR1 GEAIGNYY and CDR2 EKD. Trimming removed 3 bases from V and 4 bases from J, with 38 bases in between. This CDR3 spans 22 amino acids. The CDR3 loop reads CACDFLVNGDGGPSPDGDKLIF. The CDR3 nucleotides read TGTGCCTGTGACTTCCTCGTTAACGGGGACGGAGGCCCTTCCCCCGACGGCGATAAACTCATCTTT.

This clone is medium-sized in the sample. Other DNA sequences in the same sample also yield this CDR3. Here the CDR3 reads CALGEPGLPTFLGDRGTDKLIF. The CDR3 nucleotides read TGTGCTCTTGGGGAGCCCGGCCTTCCTACGTTCTTGGGGGATAGGGGCACCGATAAACTCATCTTT. The rearrangement links TRDV1 to TRDJ1; D is possibly TRDD2 or TRDD3 (9 bases each). Trimming cost V 3 bases and J 1 base, with 33 bases left between them. Germline loops: CDR1 TSWWSYY, CDR2 QGS. The CDR3 runs 22 residues.

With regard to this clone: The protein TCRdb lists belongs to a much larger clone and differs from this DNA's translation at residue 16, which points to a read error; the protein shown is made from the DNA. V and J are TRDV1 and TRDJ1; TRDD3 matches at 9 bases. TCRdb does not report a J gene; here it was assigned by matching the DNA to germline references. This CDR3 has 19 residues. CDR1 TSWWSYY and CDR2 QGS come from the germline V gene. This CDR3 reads CALGEKRKGYWGNTDRLIF. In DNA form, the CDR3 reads TGTGCTCTTGGGGAAAAAAGGAAAGGTTACTGGGGGAACACCGATAGACTCATCTTT.

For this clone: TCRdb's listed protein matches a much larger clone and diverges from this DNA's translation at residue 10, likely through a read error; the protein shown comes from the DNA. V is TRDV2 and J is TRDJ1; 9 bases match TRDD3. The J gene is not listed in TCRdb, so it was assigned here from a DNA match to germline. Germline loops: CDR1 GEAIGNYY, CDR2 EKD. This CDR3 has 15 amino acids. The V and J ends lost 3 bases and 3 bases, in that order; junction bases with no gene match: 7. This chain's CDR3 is CACDAGDTSADKLIF. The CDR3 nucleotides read TGTGCCTGTGACGCGGGGGATACTTCCGCCGATAAACTCATCTTT.

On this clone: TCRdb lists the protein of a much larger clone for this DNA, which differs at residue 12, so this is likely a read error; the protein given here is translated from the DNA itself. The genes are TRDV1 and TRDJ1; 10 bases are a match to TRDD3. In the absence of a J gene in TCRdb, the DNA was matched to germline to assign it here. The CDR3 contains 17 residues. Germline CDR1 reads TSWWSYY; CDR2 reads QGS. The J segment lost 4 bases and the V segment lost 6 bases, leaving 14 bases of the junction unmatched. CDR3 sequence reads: CALGMRGIRRVLDKLIF. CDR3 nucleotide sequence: TGTGCTCTTGGAATGAGGGGGATACGCCGCGTGCTCGATAAACTCATCTTT.

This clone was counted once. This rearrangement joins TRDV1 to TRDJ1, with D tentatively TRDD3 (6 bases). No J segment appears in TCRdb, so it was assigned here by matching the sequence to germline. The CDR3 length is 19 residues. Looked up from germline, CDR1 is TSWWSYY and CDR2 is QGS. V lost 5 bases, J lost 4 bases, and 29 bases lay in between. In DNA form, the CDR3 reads TGTGCTCTTGGGTCTTACCGTTCCATCTGGGGACCGCGGGGCGATAAACTCATCTTT. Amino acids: CALGSYRSIWGPRGDKLIF.

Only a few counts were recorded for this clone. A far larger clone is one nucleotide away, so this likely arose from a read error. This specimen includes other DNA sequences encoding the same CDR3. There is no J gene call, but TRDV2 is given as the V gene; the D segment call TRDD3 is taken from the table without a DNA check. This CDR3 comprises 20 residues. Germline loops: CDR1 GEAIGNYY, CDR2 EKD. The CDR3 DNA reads TGTGCCTGTGACACTCCGTCTGGGTCTGGGGGGCCTGGCTTCACCGATAAGCTCATCTTT. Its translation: CACDTPSGSGGPGFTDKLIF.

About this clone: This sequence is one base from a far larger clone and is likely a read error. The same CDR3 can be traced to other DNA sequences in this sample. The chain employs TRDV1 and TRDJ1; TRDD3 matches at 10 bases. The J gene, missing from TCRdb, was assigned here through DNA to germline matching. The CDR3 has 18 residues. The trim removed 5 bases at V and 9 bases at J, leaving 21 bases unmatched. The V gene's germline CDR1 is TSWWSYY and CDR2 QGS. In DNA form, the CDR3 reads TGTGCTCTTGGGACCCTTAGAATAGGTGGTTGGGGGATACAACAACTCATCTTT. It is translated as CALGTLRIGGWGIQQLIF.

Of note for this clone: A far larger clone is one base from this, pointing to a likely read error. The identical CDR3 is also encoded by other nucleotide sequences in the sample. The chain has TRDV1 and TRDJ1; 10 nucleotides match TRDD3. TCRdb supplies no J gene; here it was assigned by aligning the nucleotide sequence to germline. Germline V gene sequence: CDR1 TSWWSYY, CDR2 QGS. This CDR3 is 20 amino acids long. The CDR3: CALGVKYWGIPPPGPDKLIF. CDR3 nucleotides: TGTGCCCTTGGGGTCAAGTACTGGGGGATCCCTCCTCCTGGCCCCGATAAACTCATCTTT.

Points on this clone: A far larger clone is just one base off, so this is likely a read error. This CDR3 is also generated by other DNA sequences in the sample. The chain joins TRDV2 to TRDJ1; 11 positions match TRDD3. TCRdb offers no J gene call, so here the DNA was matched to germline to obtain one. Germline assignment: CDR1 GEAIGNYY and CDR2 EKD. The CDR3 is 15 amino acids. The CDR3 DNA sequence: TGTGCCTGTGACCAACTGGGGGATAGGTCCGACAAACTCATCTTT. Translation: CACDQLGDRSDKLIF.